These 19 T cell receptor beta chains were sequenced from one sample in a study of cytomegalovirus exposure and HLA in healthy donors. Some clones are missing from TCRdb's copy, which holds only in-frame ones; the method was immunoSEQ multiplex PCR. The sample records over 250,000 clones, 87% being singletons. The sample consisted of PBMCs. The receptor set was obtained from a woman aged 30 to 39 in good health and CMV-seropositive.

This clone turned up a few times. This chain joins TRBV21-1 and TRBJ1-2. TRBV21-1 is designated a pseudogene. CDR3 length: 13 amino acids. The CDR3 region is CASSKPPGDGFHF. The DNA for the CDR3 is TGTGCCAGCAGCAAACCCCCCGGGGACGGCTTCCACTTC.

The V gene is TRBV5-4, the J gene TRBJ2-7; 7 positions match TRBD1. Trimming at V came to 7 bases and at J to 3 bases, leaving 7 bases not matched to a gene. The germline V gene encodes CDR1 SGHNT and CDR2 YYREEE (reference sequence). CDR3 size: 13 residues. In nucleotides, the CDR3 is TGTGCCAGCGGTAACAGGGGTCTCTACGAGCAGTACTTC. Protein: CASGNRGLYEQYF.

The chain is built from TRBV7-3 and TRBJ1-2; TRBD1 aligns across 7 bases. The CDR3 is 18 amino acids. In germline, CDR1 is SGHTA, CDR2 FQGTGA. J lost 2 bases, V lost 1 base, and 13 bases had no gene match. The chain's CDR3 is CASSLKPTGTAYNYGYTF. The CDR3 region has the DNA TGTGCCAGCAGCTTAAAGCCTACTGGGACAGCGTACAACTATGGCTACACCTTC.

V is TRBV7-7 and J is TRBJ2-2; D gene uncertain. Trimming pared 3 bases from V and 6 bases from J, leaving 8 bases between. The CDR3 is 13 residues long. CDR1 and CDR2 from the germline V gene are SSHAT and FNYEAQ (reference sequence). CDR3 DNA: TGTGCCAGCAGCTTTAACACCCCCGGGGAGCTGTTTTTT. The encoded protein is CASSFNTPGELFF.

The chain couples TRBV28 to TRBJ1-3; D may be TRBD1 (6 bases). V lost 5 bases to trimming and J lost 5 bases, with 13 bases between them. In germline, CDR1 is MDHEN, CDR2 SYDVKM. CDR3 size: 14 residues. CDR3 nucleotide sequence: TGTGCCAGCAGTGGATGGCAGGGGAGAAACACCATATATTTT. As protein: CASSGWQGRNTIYF.

This chain uses TRBV4-1 with TRBJ1-6, with 10 bases that match TRBD1. V gave up 4 bases and J gave up 7 bases; unmatched junction bases: 10. Germline CDR1 reads MGHRA; CDR2 reads YSYEKL. This CDR3 is built from 17 residues. In DNA form, the CDR3 reads TGCGCCAGCAGCCCCCGACGAGGACAGGGGGAGAATTCACCCCTCCACTTT. As protein: CASSPRRGQGENSPLHF.

There are a few counts of this clone. This chain uses TRBV28 with TRBJ2-7, with D perhaps TRBD2 (6 bases). The ends were cut back, 8 bases at V and 3 bases at J, with 14 bases in the middle. CDR1 MDHEN and CDR2 SYDVKM come from the germline V gene. The CDR3 runs to 13 residues. The CDR3 nucleotides read TGTGCCAGCGGACCGACTAGTATCTACGAGCAGTACTTC. This encodes CASGPTSIYEQYF. The full variable domain, completed using reference TRBV28 and TRBJ2-7, is DVKVTQSSRYLVKRTGEKVFLECVQDMDHENMFWYRQDPGLGLRLIYFSYDVKMKEKGDIPEGYSVSREKKERFSLILESASTNQTSMYLCASGPTSIYEQYFGPGTRLTVT.

Regarding this clone: A junction boundary mismatches the germline segment, possibly from a read error. The chain is built from TRBV7-9 and TRBJ2-3; no reliable D call. There are 13 residues in the CDR3. The germline CDR1 and CDR2 sequences are SEHNR and FQNEAQ (reference sequence). The CDR3 region is CTSSLSQTDTQYF. The CDR3 DNA sequence: TGTACCAGCAGCTTATCACAAACAGATACGCAGTATTTT.

This rearrangement joins TRBV27 to TRBJ2-5; 10 positions agree with TRBD2. Germline lookup yields CDR1 MNHEY and CDR2 SMNVEV (reference sequence). The trim removed 2 bases at V and 4 bases at J, leaving 4 bases unmatched. This CDR3 has 15 residues. The CDR3 bases are TGTGCCAGCAGTTTAAGGCTAGCGGGAGTAGAGACCCAGTACTTC. Its translation: CASSLRLAGVETQYF.

The rearrangement joins TRBV28 to TRBJ2-7; D remains unclear. The CDR3 length is 15 residues. V lost 4 bases, J lost 0 bases, and 13 bases lay in between. The germline V gene encodes CDR1 MDHEN and CDR2 SYDVKM. This CDR3 is CASSSYHGPSYEQYF. In nucleotides, the CDR3 is TGTGCCAGCAGTTCCTATCACGGACCCTCCTACGAGCAGTACTTC. Full variable domain (remainder filled in from reference TRBV28 and TRBJ2-7): DVKVTQSSRYLVKRTGEKVFLECVQDMDHENMFWYRQDPGLGLRLIYFSYDVKMKEKGDIPEGYSVSREKKERFSLILESASTNQTSMYLCASSSYHGPSYEQYFGPGTRLTVT.

The table lists this clone with a count of one. J is TRBJ1-4 and V is TRBV30, with 8 bases fitting TRBD1. Germline trimming cut 8 bases from V and 7 bases from J; bases unmatched to any gene: 9. The CDR3 runs 13 residues. CDR1 is GTSNPN, CDR2 SVGIG, per germline (reference sequence). The CDR3 is CAIRTGGGEKLFF. The CDR3 region has the DNA TGTGCCATCCGCACAGGGGGGGGTGAAAAACTGTTTTTT.

The chain is built from TRBV6-5 and TRBJ2-7, with 7 positions matching TRBD1. Germline V CDR1 and CDR2: MNHEY, SVGAGI. The V segment lost 0 bases and the J segment 4 bases; nucleotides outside the gene matches: 6. The CDR3 is 15 residues long. The CDR3 DNA sequence: TGTGCCAGCAGTTACTCAGGGGGCGCAGCTTACGAGCAGTACTTC. Encoded protein: CASSYSGGAAYEQYF.

V gene TRBV28 combines with J gene TRBJ2-1; 8 nucleotides agree with TRBD1. V shed 2 bases, J shed 4 bases, and the junction held 4 bases outside the gene matches. The CDR3 is made up of 15 amino acids. CDR1 MDHEN and CDR2 SYDVKM come from the germline V gene. The chain's CDR3 is CASSLVWDRYNEQFF. The CDR3 DNA reads TGTGCCAGCAGTTTAGTGTGGGACAGGTACAATGAGCAGTTCTTC. Filled out from reference TRBV28 and TRBJ2-1, the complete variable domain reads DVKVTQSSRYLVKRTGEKVFLECVQDMDHENMFWYRQDPGLGLRLIYFSYDVKMKEKGDIPEGYSVSREKKERFSLILESASTNQTSMYLCASSLVWDRYNEQFFGPGTRLTVL.

The chain carries TRBV13 and TRBJ2-3, with TRBD2 matching over 14 bases. Per germline, CDR1 PRHDT and CDR2 FYEKMQ (reference sequence). The CDR3 sequence is 20 residues long. Losses at the gene ends were 0 bases for V and 0 bases for J; bases not matched to a gene: 8. This chain's CDR3 is CASSLGPAGTSGGSTDTQYF. Here the CDR3 DNA reads TGTGCCAGCAGCTTAGGGCCCGCCGGGACTAGCGGGGGAAGCACAGATACGCAGTATTTT.

The chain carries TRBV9 and TRBJ2-5, with 10 bases matching TRBD2. Germline V gene lookup returns CDR1 SGDLS and CDR2 YYNGEE. V gave up 4 bases and J gave up 4 bases; unmatched junction bases: 4. This CDR3 has 14 residues. CDR3 sequence reads: CASSTRLAGETQYF. DNA of the CDR3: TGTGCCAGCAGCACACGACTAGCGGGAGAGACCCAGTACTTC.

The chain recombines TRBV4-1 with TRBJ1-1; D ambiguous. The germline gives CDR1 MGHRA, CDR2 YSYEKL. This CDR3 has 13 amino acids. Deletions cut 2 bases from V and 3 bases from J, with 7 bases between. The CDR3 DNA reads TGCGCCAGCAGCCAATCGATATACACTGAAGCTTTCTTT. Translation: CASSQSIYTEAFF.

The chain combines TRBV5-6 with TRBJ2-5, with 7 bases aligning to TRBD2. CDR3 length: 16 residues. Trimming cost V 0 bases and J 3 bases; bases outside gene matches: 8. The V gene's germline CDR1 is SGHDT and CDR2 YYEEEE. CDR3 DNA sequence: TGTGCCAGCAGCTTGGGAGGACTAGGGCTAGAAGAGACCCAGTACTTC. Protein sequence: CASSLGGLGLEETQYF.

CDR3 sequence (DNA): TGTGCCAGCAGCCCGACGACTAGCCTCCCAAGCACAGATACGCAGTATTTT. This translates into CASSPTTSLPSTDTQYF. The chain recombines TRBV11-2 with TRBJ2-3; the match to TRBD2 covers 7 bases. The CDR3 loop spans 17 amino acids. Germline V gene data show CDR1 as SGHAT and CDR2 as FQNNGV. Unmatched junction bases numbered 11, after V lost 5 bases and J lost 0 bases.

This rearrangement joins TRBV27 to TRBJ2-7, with 8 positions matching TRBD2. The CDR3 is 16 amino acids. Germline V CDR1 and CDR2: MNHEY, SMNVEV (reference sequence). Losses at the gene ends were 3 bases for V and 5 bases for J; bases not matched to a gene: 12. CDR3 residues: CASSFQAAGVGHEQYF. In nucleotides, the CDR3 is TGTGCCAGCAGTTTCCAGGCAGCGGGAGTAGGCCACGAGCAGTACTTC.